The 28 T cell receptor beta chains below were found in one sample sequenced in a study of CD8+CD57+ T cells in acquired aplastic anemia. Profiling that covered TCR beta VDJ and CDR3 relied on genomic DNA as its template. TCRdb ran MiXCR on the reads and lists one entry per CDR3 protein. The sample carries hundreds of thousands of distinct CDR3 sequences, about a third recorded once. It was patients with CD8+CD57+ cell expansion by flow cytometry who were chosen for sequencing. The sample comprised sorted CD4+, CD8+, or CD8+CD57+ T cells (not recorded which) from PBMCs. These TCRs come from a human donor with aplastic anemia.

This clonotype was found once. The junction departs from the called germline gene at one end, perhaps through a read error. V is TRBV20-1 and J is TRBJ1-5, with TRBD1 matching 8 bases. CDR3 length equals 13 residues. The germline V gene encodes CDR1 DFQATT and CDR2 SNEGSKA (reference sequence). CDR3 loop: CSTRDRNNQPQHF. Written as DNA, the CDR3 is TGCAGTACTAGGGACAGGAACAATCAGCCCCAGCATTTT.

The rearrangement joins TRBV4-1 to TRBJ2-5; possible D gene TRBD1, 5 bases. The CDR3 extends over 15 amino acids. Germline V gene sequence: CDR1 MGHRA, CDR2 YSYEKL. V was clipped by 1 base and J by 2 bases, with 11 bases between them. The CDR3 DNA is TGCGCCAGCAGCCAAGTCCTTACAGGACAAGAGACCCAGTACTTC. Translated: CASSQVLTGQETQYF.

The sample holds one count of this clonotype. The rearrangement uses TRBV12-3 or TRBV12-4 and TRBJ1-4; 7 bases are a match to TRBD1. The CDR3 is 16 amino acids. Germline trimming cut 3 bases from V and 5 bases from J; bases unmatched to any gene: 9. This CDR3 is CASSLEATGQNEKLFF. The CDR3 DNA is TGTGCCAGCAGTTTGGAAGCGACAGGGCAAAATGAAAAACTGTTTTTT.

At least ten counts were recorded for this clonotype. V and J are TRBV7-9 and TRBJ1-2, with a tentative D call TRBD1 (5 bases). The CDR3 is made up of 14 amino acids. From germline, CDR1 is SEHNR and CDR2 FQNEAQ (reference sequence). V lost 3 bases to trimming and J lost 8 bases, with 16 bases between them. The CDR3 DNA follows: TGTGCCAGCAGCTTTGGACAACTATCTGCGGGCTACACCTTC. Protein product: CASSFGQLSAGYTF.

This clonotype was seen more than once but under ten times. One end of the junction does not line up with germline, which may come from a read error. V is TRBV10-3 and J is TRBJ1-5; TRBD1 matches 9 bases. Germline V gene data show CDR1 as ENHRY and CDR2 as SYGVKD. The CDR3 contains 16 residues. CDR3 residues: CASSTRTGDSNQPQHF. The CDR3 DNA reads as TGTGCCAGCAGTACCAGGACAGGGGATAGCAATCAGCCCCAGCATTTT.

This clonotype was observed a few times. This chain connects TRBV2 to TRBJ2-1, with 13 nucleotides matching TRBD2. The J segment lost 0 bases and the V segment lost 7 bases, leaving 9 bases of the junction unmatched. The CDR3 covers 18 residues. Germline CDR1 is SNHLY and CDR2 is FYNNEI. The CDR3, as DNA: TGTGCCAGCATAAGGGGACTAGCGGGAACATTCTCCTACAATGAGCAGTTCTTC. Protein: CASIRGLAGTFSYNEQFF.

At least ten counts were recorded for this clonotype. This chain uses TRBV20-1 with TRBJ1-2; D is possibly TRBD1 (6 bases). The CDR3 is made up of 14 amino acids. Trimming cost V 0 bases and J 4 bases, with 12 bases left between them. Germline CDR1 reads DFQATT; CDR2 reads SNEGSKA (reference sequence). The CDR3 DNA sequence: TGCAGTGCTAGAGACAACAGGGACCTCTATGGCTACACCTTC. Protein sequence: CSARDNRDLYGYTF.

This clonotype was counted ten times or more. The chain uses TRBV10-3 and TRBJ1-6; D not certain. Trimming took 3 bases from V and 6 from J, leaving 6 bases between them. Germline CDR1 reads ENHRY; CDR2 reads SYGVKD. The CDR3 has 13 amino acids. The CDR3 coding sequence is TGTGCCATCAGTGAAGGCATTAATTCACCCCTCCACTTT. This encodes CAISEGINSPLHF.

This clonotype was counted only a few times. The genes are TRBV12-3 or TRBV12-4 and TRBJ2-3; TRBD2 is a possible D gene (7 bases). The V end lost 7 bases, the J end lost 1 base, and 12 bases lay between the germline ends. This CDR3 is 14 amino acids long. CDR3 sequence: CASTLGGGTDTQYF. CDR3 bases: TGTGCCAGCACCCTAGGGGGGGGCACAGATACGCAGTATTTT.

The chain combines TRBV10-3 with TRBJ2-7; D may be TRBD1 or TRBD2 (5 bases each). Germline-derived CDR1 and CDR2 are ENHRY and SYGVKD. The germline V and J ends were trimmed by 2 bases and 4 bases, with 12 bases remaining between them. The CDR3 runs to 14 residues. The chain's CDR3 is CAISETGTMYEQYF. The CDR3 DNA reads TGTGCCATCAGTGAGACCGGGACGATGTACGAGCAGTACTTC.

The chain couples TRBV7-2 to TRBJ1-2; D gene uncertain. V was cut by 3 bases and J by 12 bases, with 2 bases left in between. The CDR3 spans 8 residues. Germline-derived CDR1 and CDR2 are SGHTA and FQGNSA. CDR3 residues: CASSLDTF. CDR3 DNA sequence: TGTGCCAGCAGCTTGGACACCTTC.

This clonotype has a single count. Being one base from a much bigger clone, this may be a read error. This rearrangement joins TRBV10-2 to TRBJ2-7; either TRBD1 or TRBD2 may supply D (5 bases each). The germline V gene encodes CDR1 WSHSY and CDR2 SAAADI. This CDR3 spans 15 amino acids. This CDR3 reads CASSERAGIVGEQSF. In DNA, the CDR3 is TGCGCCAGCAGTGAGCGCGCAGGTATCGTGGGGGAGCAGTCCTTC.

In its sample, this clonotype was seen many times. This sequence joins TRBV2 and TRBJ1-5; a weak D match, TRBD1 (5 bases). Trimming left V 3 bases short and J 1 base short, with 10 bases between. Germline V CDR1 and CDR2: SNHLY, FYNNEI. The CDR3 consists of 15 residues. The DNA for the CDR3 is TGTGCCAGCAGTGATCGGGGGAGCAGCAATCAGCCCCAGCATTTT. This gives the protein CASSDRGSSNQPQHF. Full variable domain (outside the CDR3, taken from reference TRBV2 and TRBJ1-5): EPEVTQTPSHQVTQMGQEVILRCVPISNHLYFYWYRQILGQKVEFLVSFYNNEISEKSEIFDDQFSVERPDGSNFTLKIRSTKLEDSAMYFCASSDRGSSNQPQHFGDGTRLSIL.

This clonotype was recorded many times. The chain links TRBV25-1 to TRBJ1-6; D may be TRBD1 (5 bases). The CDR3 runs to 14 residues. The V end lost 8 bases, the J end lost 5 bases, and 13 bases lay between the germline ends. The germline V gene encodes CDR1 MGHDK and CDR2 SYGVNS. CDR3 sequence: CASSALGDNSPLHF. The CDR3 DNA is TGTGCCAGCTCCGCCTTGGGGGATAATTCACCCCTCCACTTT.

This clonotype was recorded a few times. The J gene is TRBJ2-7, the V gene TRBV12-3 or TRBV12-4, with D hard to call. This CDR3 region has 14 residues. The V gene lost 2 bases and the J gene lost 1 base, with 9 bases spanning the gap. CDR3 loop: CASSLRLKSYEQYF. The DNA for the CDR3 is TGTGCCAGCAGTTTACGGCTAAAATCCTACGAGCAGTACTTC.

This sequence joins TRBV7-2 and TRBJ2-7; 9 positions agree with TRBD1. Trimming cost V 0 bases and J 2 bases; bases outside gene matches: 5. The CDR3 has 16 residues. Germline V gene sequence: CDR1 SGHTA, CDR2 FQGNSA. The CDR3 is CASSLATGGSTYEQYF. The DNA for the CDR3 is TGTGCCAGCAGCTTAGCCACAGGGGGCAGTACCTACGAGCAGTACTTC.

Many counts were recorded for this clonotype. The V and J genes are TRBV19 and TRBJ1-3; D unclear. The V gene's germline CDR1 is LNHDA and CDR2 SQIVND (reference sequence). V dropped 10 bases and J dropped 0 bases, with 10 bases sitting between them. The CDR3 runs 13 residues. This CDR3 reads CATRLISGNTIYF. The CDR3 DNA reads TGTGCCACTCGGCTCATCTCTGGAAACACCATATATTTT.

The sample holds many counts of this clonotype. The J gene is TRBJ1-2, the V gene TRBV9; D possibly corresponds to TRBD1 (5 bases). The CDR3 consists of 15 residues. V gave up 0 bases and J gave up 2 bases, with 11 bases separating them. Germline assignment: CDR1 SGDLS and CDR2 YYNGEE. In nucleotides, the CDR3 is TGTGCCAGCAGCGTAGGCCCGGGGCGGAACTATGGCTACACCTTC. It specifies CASSVGPGRNYGYTF. Full variable domain (rest looked up from reference TRBV9 and TRBJ1-2): DSGVTQTPKHLITATGQRVTLRCSPRSGDLSVYWYQQSLDQGLQFLIQYYNGEERAKGNILERFSAQQFPDLHSELNLSSLELGDSALYFCASSVGPGRNYGYTFGSGTRLTVV.

The gene calls are TRBV2 and TRBJ1-2; unclear D gene. CDR3 length: 12 amino acids. Germline-derived CDR1 and CDR2 are SNHLY and FYNNEI. V lost 2 bases, J lost 5 bases, and 6 bases lay in between. The CDR3 DNA reads as TGTGCCAGCAGTGAACCTGTTTATGGCTACACCTTC. Translated: CASSEPVYGYTF.

A remark on this clonotype: The limits of the CDR3 on the DNA are not certain, so only TCRdb's listed CDR3 is given. The chain is built from TRBV5-1 and TRBJ2-1; TRBD2 is the table's D call, not checked against the DNA. The CDR3 extends over 16 residues, inclusive of both ends. Germline V gene data show CDR1 as SGHRS and CDR2 as YFSETQ. CDR3 loop: CASSLVASGTYNERFF.

As for this clonotype: A much larger clone differs by one base, so this may be a read error. V gene TRBV7-3 combines with J gene TRBJ2-7; D is perhaps TRBD1 (6 bases). CDR3 length: 12 amino acids. Germline V gene sequence: CDR1 SGHTA, CDR2 FQGTGA. In nucleotides, the CDR3 is TGTGGCAGCAGCTTTAACAGGGACGAGCAGTACTTC. The encoded protein is CGSSFNRDEQYF.

In the case of this clonotype: A read error may account for a junction end that differs from germline. The chain is built from TRBV20-1 and TRBJ2-3, with D possibly being TRBD1 or TRBD2 (5 bases each). The CDR3 runs 14 residues. Germline assignment: CDR1 DFQATT and CDR2 SNEGSKA (reference sequence). In DNA form, the CDR3 reads TGCAGTGCGGAATGGGACCGTAGCACAGATGCGCAGTATTTT. Its protein is CSAEWDRSTDAQYF.

This clonotype came up many times. The genes are TRBV15 and TRBJ2-1, with D unresolved. The CDR3 loop spans 14 amino acids. V was cut by 0 bases and J by 2 bases, with 5 bases left in between. Germline lookup yields CDR1 LNHNV and CDR2 YYDKDF (reference sequence). CDR3 protein: CATSRESTYNEQFF. The CDR3 region has the DNA TGTGCCACCAGCAGAGAGTCCACCTACAATGAGCAGTTCTTC.

This clonotype was found many times. This rearrangement joins TRBV25-1 to TRBJ1-4; 9 bases are shared with TRBD1. The length of the CDR3 is 17 residues. Losses at the gene ends were 6 bases for V and 3 bases for J; bases not matched to a gene: 11. Per the germline V gene, CDR1 is MGHDK and CDR2 is SYGVNS. The CDR3, as DNA: TGTGCCAGCAGCCCTACCCCGGGACAGGGACCTAATGAAAAACTGTTTTTT. Its translation is CASSPTPGQGPNEKLFF. Full variable domain (rest looked up from reference TRBV25-1 and TRBJ1-4): EADIYQTPRYLVIGTGKKITLECSQTMGHDKMYWYQQDPGMELHLIHYSYGVNSTEKGDLSSESTVSRIRTEHFPLTLESARPSHTSQYLCASSPTPGQGPNEKLFFGSGTQLSVL.

This clonotype was observed a few times. The chain joins TRBV5-1 to TRBJ1-1, with 7 positions matching TRBD1. V gave up 3 bases and J gave up 1 base; unmatched junction bases: 6. The germline V gene encodes CDR1 SGHRS and CDR2 YFSETQ. There are 15 residues in the CDR3. The CDR3 DNA follows: TGCGCCAGCAGCTCCTGGACAGGAGCGAACACTGAAGCTTTCTTT. Its protein is CASSSWTGANTEAFF.

This clonotype was seen only a few times. This rearrangement joins TRBV5-1 to TRBJ2-5; 7 bases fit TRBD2. The CDR3 is 15 residues long. V was pared by 0 bases and J by 2 bases, with 4 bases of the junction left unmatched. Germline CDR1 is SGHRS and CDR2 is YFSETQ. CDR3 DNA: TGCGCCAGCAGCTTGGGGACTAGTCGGCAAGAGACCCAGTACTTC. It specifies CASSLGTSRQETQYF.

This clonotype has just a few counts. The rearrangement joins TRBV20-1 to TRBJ2-5, with 11 bases identical to TRBD2. J gave up 3 bases and V 1 base, and 7 bases lay outside the gene matches. Germline CDR1 reads DFQATT; CDR2 reads SNEGSKA (reference sequence). The CDR3 runs 16 residues. The chain's CDR3 is CSARASGTSGKETQYF. In DNA, the CDR3 is TGCAGTGCTAGAGCCTCCGGGACTAGCGGAAAAGAGACCCAGTACTTC.

The chain joins TRBV7-3 to TRBJ1-2; D is undetermined. Per germline, CDR1 SGHTA and CDR2 FQGTGA. This CDR3 is 15 amino acids long. Deletions cut 2 bases from V and 0 bases from J, with 10 bases between. The CDR3 region has the DNA TGTGCCAGCAGCTTACTGTCAAGGGCTAACTATGGCTACACCTTC. This encodes CASSLLSRANYGYTF.